The 3 T cell receptor beta chains below come from one sample, sequenced in a study of blood T cell repertoires in COVID-19. The assay was immunoSEQ multiplex PCR, and TCRdb's table has in-frame clones only and misses some. The table has 250,000 to 300,000 clones, 75% to 90% seen once. The sample consisted of peripheral blood. The receptors derive from a man aged 60-69 years who had recovered from COVID-19.

The gene calls are TRBV2 and TRBJ1-5, with 9 bases matching TRBD1. V was pared by 5 bases and J by 5 bases, with 10 bases of the junction left unmatched. The germline gives CDR1 SNHLY, CDR2 FYNNEI. CDR3 length: 16 residues. The CDR3 region is CASSSVGTGPYQPQHF. CDR3 DNA sequence: TGTGCCAGCAGTTCTGTCGGGACAGGGCCATATCAGCCCCAGCATTTT.

This clone came up a few times. The genes are TRBV2 and TRBJ2-3; tentatively, D is TRBD2 (5 bases). Deletions cut 0 bases from V and 4 bases from J, with 5 bases between. The CDR3 is 13 residues long. The germline V gene encodes CDR1 SNHLY and CDR2 FYNNEI. The DNA of the CDR3 is TGTGCCAGCAGTGAAGCGGAGGCAGATACGCAGTATTTT. Translated: CASSEAEADTQYF.

J is TRBJ2-3 and V is TRBV28; D is perhaps TRBD1 (5 bases). V lost 1 base to trimming and J lost 6 bases, with 11 bases between them. The CDR3 loop spans 14 amino acids. CDR1 and CDR2 (germline): MDHEN, SYDVKM. The CDR3 DNA follows: TGTGCCAGCAGTTTATCCGTGGGGCGGGATACGCAGTATTTT. Translated, it gives CASSLSVGRDTQYF.